This T cell receptor beta chain was identified during a study of blood T cell repertoires in COVID-19. Background on the study: The United States, Italy and Spain supplied acute and convalescent COVID-19 samples. PBMCs, B-cell-depleted T cells, or T cells were the source of the cDNA or gDNA that made up the material.

Methods used by the authors: Estimation of nucleated cell counts relied on the amplification of reference gene primers. Produced via immunoSEQ multiplex PCR; TCRdb's table is partial and in-frame only. That table furnishes V, J and clone size, whereas the DNA furnished D and trimming. The table lists more than 95,000 clones, about 82% of them singletons. V lost 0 bases and J lost 10; bases outside the gene matches: 5. The CDR3 sequence is 16 residues long. Germline loops: CDR1 SGHRS, CDR2 YFSETQ. This chain joins TRBV5-1 and TRBJ2-1; 15 bases agree with TRBD2. This TCR came from a human donor in a cohort sampled during active COVID-19. What was sequenced was peripheral blood. The CDR3 coding sequence is TGCGCCAGCAGCTTGGAAGGGACTAGCGGGAGGAACGAGCAGTTCTTC. Its protein is CASSLEGTSGRNEQFF.